These T cell receptor beta chains were read from a single sample in a study of metastatic and nonmetastatic thyroid tumors. TCRdb re-called the PCR reads through MiXCR. The sample lists 7,500 to 8,000 clones; around 28% were seen once. Specimen: tumor tissue. These receptors all come from a male donor with papillary thyroid cancer or a benign thyroid nodule (not recorded which). Some clones in this sample may be carry-over from other donors' samples. The CDR3 runs from the conserved cysteine through the conserved F or W. The order of the fields is J gene, clone size, V gene, D gene, CDR3 protein, CDR3 DNA. A D gene is named only where the DNA matches it firmly. A clone size is listed for some rows: how often the clone was seen (once, few, many), or a class if it is expanded.

>TRBJ2-3|-|TRBV3-1|-
CASSQDLGQGCTDTQYF
TGTGCCAGCAGCCAAGATCTCGGGCAGGGGTGCACAGATACGCAGTATTTT
>TRBJ1-5|-|TRBV5-8|-
CASSLLRQPQHF
TGTGCCAGCAGCTTGCTGAGGCAGCCCCAGCATTTT
>TRBJ2-7|large|TRBV6-2/TRBV6-3|TRBD1
CASSSRDRGSYEQYF
TGTGCCAGCAGTTCCCGGGACAGGGGGTCCTACGAGCAGTACTTC
>TRBJ2-1|-|TRBV15|-
CATSRDYAGDSSYNEQFF
TGTGCCACCAGCAGAGATTATGCGGGGGACAGCTCCTACAATGAGCAGTTCTTC
>TRBJ1-5|many|TRBV9|-
CASGDSENQPQHF
TGTGCCAGCGGCGACAGCGAAAATCAGCCCCAGCATTTT
>TRBJ2-6|-|TRBV5-8|-
CASGSPGSGANVLTF
TGTGCCAGCGGCTCGCCAGGGTCTGGGGCCAACGTCCTGACTTTC
>TRBJ1-2|medium-sized|TRBV7-2|-
CASSHTSPYGYTF
TGTGCCAGCAGTCACACTTCTCCCTATGGCTACACCTTC
>TRBJ1-1|few|TRBV28|-
CASSFPGPNTEAFF
TGTGCCAGCAGTTTCCCCGGGCCGAACACTGAAGCTTTCTTT
>TRBJ2-4|few|TRBV12-3/TRBV12-4|-
CASSYGPWDIQYF
TGTGCCAGCAGTTACGGACCTTGGGACATTCAGTACTTC
>TRBJ1-2|-|TRBV30|-
CAWSVPGDLYGYTF
TGTGCCTGGAGTGTACCTGGGGACCTCTATGGCTACACCTTC
>TRBJ2-5|-|TRBV5-6|-
CASSRATSQGTQYF
TGTGCCAGCAGCCGTGCGACCAGTCAAGGGACCCAGTACTTC
>TRBJ2-7|-|TRBV27|-
CASSSRTPPYSYEQYF
TGTGCCAGCAGTTCGCGGACACCCCCATACTCCTACGAGCAGTACTTC
>TRBJ1-2|-|TRBV24-1|TRBD1
CATSDGQAYGYTF
TGTGCCACCAGTGATGGACAGGCATATGGCTACACCTTC
>TRBJ2-6|few|TRBV7-3|-
CASSLRPRGPGANVLTF
TGTGCCAGCAGCTTAAGACCGAGGGGTCCTGGGGCCAACGTCCTGACTTTC
>TRBJ2-7|-|TRBV19|-
CASSSGQAGGVYEQYF
TGTGCCAGTAGTTCCGGACAGGCCGGGGGAGTATACGAGCAGTACTTC
>TRBJ2-5|medium-sized|TRBV12-3/TRBV12-4|-
CASSLIDPLAEETQYF
TGTGCCAGCAGTTTAATAGACCCCTTGGCCGAAGAGACCCAGTACTTC
>TRBJ2-7|-|TRBV28|TRBD2
CASSPISSGSYEQYF
TGTGCCAGCAGCCCAATCTCTAGCGGGAGCTACGAGCAGTACTTC
>TRBJ2-6|-|TRBV5-5|-
CASSRDSGANVLTF
TGTGCCAGCAGCCGGGACTCTGGGGCCAACGTCCTGACTTTC
>TRBJ2-3|medium-sized|TRBV7-2|-
CASSSYLDTQYF
TGTGCCAGCAGCTCATACTTGGATACGCAGTATTTT
>TRBJ1-2|few|TRBV10-3|-
CAISEPGGSYGYTF
TGTGCCATCAGTGAGCCGGGGGGTAGCTATGGCTACACCTTC
>TRBJ2-3|-|TRBV11-2|TRBD1
CASSLTGGGPDTQYF
TGTGCCAGCAGCTTAACAGGGGGCGGACCAGATACGCAGTATTTT
>TRBJ2-5|-|TRBV2|TRBD2
CASSEGGGVETQYF
TGTGCCAGCAGTGAGGGCGGGGGGGTGGAGACCCAGTACTTC
>TRBJ2-1|few|TRBV24-1|TRBD1
CATSDIERDSNEQFF
TGTGCCACCAGTGACATAGAAAGGGACAGCAATGAGCAGTTCTTC
>TRBJ2-3|-|TRBV9|-
CASSVSKSDTQYF
TGTGCCAGCAGCGTCAGTAAGTCAGATACGCAGTATTTT
>TRBJ1-5|-|TRBV20-1|TRBD1
CSATRTGRSQPQHF
TGCAGTGCTACTAGGACAGGGCGGTCACAGCCCCAGCATTTT
>TRBJ2-7|large|TRBV6-2/TRBV6-3|-
CASVGRSSYEQYF
TGTGCCAGCGTAGGTCGAAGCTCCTACGAGCAGTACTTC
>TRBJ2-1|-|TRBV20-1|-
CSASRALAGKENEQFF
TGCAGTGCTAGCCGGGCGTTGGCAGGGAAGGAGAATGAGCAGTTCTTC
>TRBJ1-2|few|TRBV6-1|TRBD1
CASSDWTGQGDGYTF
TGTGCCAGCAGTGATTGGACAGGGCAGGGGGATGGCTACACCTTC
>TRBJ1-1|-|TRBV20-1|TRBD1
CSAQTGAEAFF
TGCAGTGCGCAGACAGGGGCTGAAGCTTTCTTT
>TRBJ1-1|few|TRBV28|-
CASSPTVGNTEAFF
TGTGCCAGCAGTCCCACCGTAGGGAACACTGAAGCTTTCTTT
>TRBJ1-4|-|TRBV20-1|TRBD1
CSARPDRENFATNEKLFF
TGCAGTGCTAGGCCCGACAGGGAAAATTTTGCAACTAATGAAAAACTGTTTTTT
>TRBJ1-5|medium-sized|TRBV7-2|TRBD1
CASSLVGTVFNSNQPQHF
TGTGCCAGCAGCTTAGTTGGGACAGTCTTCAATAGCAATCAGCCCCAGCATTTT
>TRBJ1-2|-|TRBV6-2/TRBV6-3|-
CASSYSIRGARGYTF
TGTGCCAGCAGTTACTCGATTCGGGGGGCGCGGGGCTACACCTTC
>TRBJ2-2|few|TRBV24-1|-
CATSRASDGFTGELFF
TGTGCCACCAGTCGCGCTAGCGATGGGTTCACCGGGGAGCTGTTTTTT
>TRBJ2-5|-|TRBV5-1|TRBD1
CASSFGTGCRDTQYF
TGCGCCAGCAGCTTTGGGACAGGGTGTCGGGATACCCAGTACTTC
>TRBJ2-7|many|TRBV18|-
CASSTTEGSYEQYF
TGTGCCAGCTCAACAACCGAGGGGTCCTACGAGCAGTACTTC
>TRBJ1-2|-|TRBV30|TRBD1
CAWSDTQGAGGYTF
TGTGCCTGGAGTGACACGCAGGGGGCGGGCGGCTACACCTTC
>TRBJ1-2|-|TRBV28|TRBD1
CASSLQGTGLTGYTF
TGTGCCAGCAGTCTCCAAGGGACAGGACTGACTGGCTACACCTTC
>TRBJ2-3|-|TRBV20-1|-
CSANLVPGSTDTQCF
TGCAGTGCTAACCTGGTCCCCGGGAGCACAGATACGCAGTGTTTT
>TRBJ2-2|few|TRBV20-1|TRBD1
CSARDVGQGNTGELFF
TGCAGTGCTAGAGATGTTGGACAGGGAAACACCGGGGAGCTGTTTTTT
>TRBJ2-1|-|TRBV20-1|TRBD1
CSASQVQGASEQFF
TGCAGTGCTAGCCAAGTACAGGGGGCGTCTGAGCAGTTCTTC
>TRBJ2-7|-|TRBV20-1|TRBD2
CSARADGLAGDREQYF
TGCAGTGCTAGAGCCGATGGACTAGCGGGAGATCGGGAGCAGTACTTC
>TRBJ1-3|medium-sized|TRBV7-9|-
CASSSSALTFGNTIYF
TGTGCCAGCAGCAGTTCGGCACTCACCTTCGGAAACACCATATATTTT
>TRBJ2-7|-|TRBV28|TRBD1
CASSLVLDRGGYEQYF
TGTGCCAGCAGTTTGGTCCTCGACAGGGGGGGCTACGAGCAGTACTTC
>TRBJ2-1|medium-sized|TRBV20-1|TRBD2
CSARSGTSGIGEQFF
TGCAGTGCTAGATCCGGGACTAGCGGGATCGGTGAGCAGTTCTTC